This passage covers 23 T cell receptor beta chains from one sample sequenced in a study of blood T cell repertoires in COVID-19. TCRdb's table, derived via immunoSEQ multiplex PCR, lists solely in-frame clones and lacks some. The sample holds 250,000 to 350,000 clones, roughly nine tenths seen once. The sequencing input was peripheral blood. Every receptor here comes from a woman in her twenties or thirties with COVID-19, enrolled during active disease.

The V and J genes are TRBV19 and TRBJ1-2; D uncertain. V lost 1 base, J lost 0 bases, and 6 bases lay in between. CDR3 size: 14 residues. The germline V gene encodes CDR1 LNHDA and CDR2 SQIVND (reference sequence). The CDR3 DNA follows: TGTGCCAGTAGTATAGCCACAGCTAACTATGGCTACACCTTC. It translates to CASSIATANYGYTF.

The chain combines TRBV20-1 with TRBJ1-1; D is unclear. Germline CDR1 and CDR2: DFQATT and SNEGSKA (reference sequence). The CDR3 has 13 residues. V was trimmed by 3 bases and J by 0 bases, leaving 8 bases between them. The chain's CDR3 is CSASKNMNTEAFF. CDR3 nucleotide sequence: TGCAGTGCTAGTAAGAACATGAACACTGAAGCTTTCTTT.

The gene calls are TRBV5-1 and TRBJ1-5; 9 bases line up with TRBD1. Trimming cost V 4 bases and J 5 bases; bases outside gene matches: 4. The CDR3 loop spans 14 amino acids. In germline, CDR1 is SGHRS, CDR2 YFSETQ. CDR3 in amino acids: CASSPGQGHQPQHF. The CDR3 DNA sequence: TGCGCCAGCAGCCCGGGACAGGGTCATCAGCCCCAGCATTTT.

This chain connects TRBV29-1 to TRBJ2-2, with 8 nucleotides matching TRBD2. Germline CDR1 and CDR2: SQVTM and ANQGSEA. After removal of 7 bases from V and 7 bases from J, the junction contained 17 bases not matched to a gene. This CDR3 spans 16 amino acids. CDR3 protein: CSAKSVGRESHGELFF. The CDR3 coding sequence is TGCAGCGCGAAGAGTGTCGGGAGGGAATCCCACGGGGAGCTGTTTTTT.

The chain has TRBV7-9 and TRBJ1-1, with 8 bases that match TRBD1. This CDR3 is built from 16 residues. Germline V gene sequence: CDR1 SEHNR, CDR2 FQNEAQ (reference sequence). After removal of 5 bases from V and 0 bases from J, the junction contained 8 bases not matched to a gene. The CDR3 reads CASSPPGGRVNTEAFF. CDR3 in DNA: TGTGCCAGCAGCCCACCAGGGGGCAGGGTGAACACTGAAGCTTTCTTT.

This chain links TRBV18 with TRBJ1-4, with a tentative D call TRBD1 (6 bases). Between the trimmed V and J ends, which lost 5 bases and 7 bases, there was a span of 14 bases. The CDR3 totals 14 residues. CDR1 and CDR2 from the germline V gene are KGHSH and LQKENI. The DNA for the CDR3 is TGTGCCAGCTCATACATCGAGGGGGTTGAAAAACTGTTTTTT. It is translated as CASSYIEGVEKLFF.

The chain recombines TRBV27 with TRBJ1-5; 9 bases line up with TRBD1. The J segment lost 6 bases and the V segment lost 6 bases, leaving 3 bases of the junction unmatched. Germline V gives CDR1 MNHEY, CDR2 SMNVEV (reference sequence). The CDR3 loop spans 13 amino acids. The CDR3 reads CASRGQGGQPQHF. The CDR3 DNA reads TGTGCCAGCAGGGGACAGGGCGGTCAGCCCCAGCATTTT.

The chain recombines TRBV11-2 with TRBJ1-3, with TRBD1 matching over 8 bases. This CDR3 region has 16 residues. V dropped 3 bases and J dropped 4; count of bases not matched to a gene: 8. CDR1 and CDR2 from the germline V gene are SGHAT and FQNNGV. This CDR3 is CASSFIQGASGNTIYF. CDR3 in DNA: TGTGCCAGCAGCTTTATCCAGGGGGCGTCAGGAAACACCATATATTTT.

The V and J genes are TRBV19 and TRBJ2-3; 9 bases are a match to TRBD2. CDR1 is LNHDA, CDR2 SQIVND, per germline (reference sequence). The CDR3 spans 14 residues. The trim removed 6 bases at V and 1 base at J, leaving 2 bases unmatched. The CDR3 DNA is TGTGCCAGTAGCCGGACTAGCGGCACAGATACGCAGTATTTT. Amino acids: CASSRTSGTDTQYF.

The rearrangement links TRBV3-1 (or the pseudogene TRBV3-2) to TRBJ1-2; no reliable D call. Germline V lookup: CDR1 LGHDT, CDR2 YNNKEL (reference sequence). V dropped 5 bases and J dropped 5 bases, with 9 bases sitting between them. This CDR3 spans 12 amino acids. The CDR3 DNA reads TGTGCCAGCAGCAATTTTATATATGGCTACACCTTC. Translating gives CASSNFIYGYTF.

The V call is TRBV3-1 (or the pseudogene TRBV3-2), the J call TRBJ2-1; the match to TRBD1 covers 9 bases. J was trimmed by 7 bases and V by 0 bases; bases with no gene match: 10. Germline V lookup: CDR1 LGHDT, CDR2 YNNKEL (reference sequence). This CDR3 comprises 17 residues. Here the CDR3 DNA reads TGTGCCAGCAGCCAAGAGTCGGGACAGGGCGGTCGGAATGAGCAGTTCTTC. Protein product: CASSQESGQGGRNEQFF.

The chain employs TRBV24-1 and TRBJ2-2, with TRBD1 as a possible D gene (5 bases). There are 16 residues in the CDR3. CDR1 KGHDR and CDR2 SFDVKD come from the germline V gene. V was pared by 0 bases and J by 5 bases, with 12 bases between. The CDR3 protein is CATSDLQAGQTGELFF. The CDR3 DNA reads TGTGCCACCAGTGATTTGCAGGCAGGGCAAACCGGGGAGCTGTTTTTT.

The chain employs TRBV5-5 and TRBJ1-2; D is ambiguous. CDR3 length equals 15 residues. V was shortened by 4 bases and J by 7 bases, with 20 bases between the two germline ends. Germline loops: CDR1 SGHKS, CDR2 YYEKEE (reference sequence). The CDR3 coding sequence is TGTGCCAGCAGCCCGGATGGCATCTCGGGGAGTGGCTACACCTTC. Translation gives CASSPDGISGSGYTF.

DNA for the CDR3: TGTGCCAGCAGTTATACGGCAACTAATGAAAAACTGTTTTTT. This codes for CASSYTATNEKLFF. The rearrangement uses TRBV6-5 and TRBJ1-4; the D is unclear. The ends were cut back, 3 bases at V and 0 bases at J, with 5 bases in the middle. This CDR3 contains 14 residues. Germline-derived CDR1 and CDR2 are MNHEY and SVGAGI.

The J gene is TRBJ1-2, the V gene TRBV12-3 or TRBV12-4, with 7 bases matching TRBD1. V lost 8 bases and J lost 3; bases outside the gene matches: 6. This CDR3 contains 13 residues. CDR3: CASSWGQHYGYTF. The CDR3, as DNA: TGTGCCAGCTCCTGGGGACAGCACTATGGCTACACCTTC.

Turning to this clone: This sample includes further DNA sequences coding for the same CDR3. The chain combines TRBV7-8 with TRBJ1-1, with 9 bases lining up with TRBD1. J lost 4 bases, V lost 0 bases, and 3 bases had no gene match. The CDR3 runs 15 residues. From germline, CDR1 is SGHVS and CDR2 FQNEAQ. The CDR3 is CASSLAGTGPTEAFF. Here the CDR3 DNA reads TGTGCCAGCAGCTTAGCTGGGACAGGGCCCACTGAAGCTTTCTTT.

The chain links TRBV7-9 to TRBJ1-2; D is uncertain. The CDR3 is 14 residues long. Germline values: CDR1 SEHNR, CDR2 FQNEAQ (reference sequence). V lost 4 bases and J lost 7, with 16 bases in between. The CDR3 DNA sequence: TGTGCCAGCAGCTCTCAACGGCTAGGAGTTGGCTACACCTTC. Amino acid sequence: CASSSQRLGVGYTF.

V usage is TRBV5-4 and J usage is TRBJ2-7, with TRBD2 matching over 10 bases. Trimming removed 3 bases from V and 2 bases from J; junction bases left unmatched: 8. The CDR3 totals 16 residues. Germline CDR1 is SGHNT and CDR2 is YYREEE (reference sequence). Here the CDR3 DNA reads TGTGCCAGCAGCTCGGGGGCTAGCGGGAGAACCTACGAGCAGTACTTC. This gives the protein CASSSGASGRTYEQYF.

The chain carries TRBV18 and TRBJ1-4; 7 bases match TRBD1. Germline V gene data show CDR1 as KGHSH and CDR2 as LQKENI. The trim removed 4 bases at V and 5 bases at J, leaving 4 bases unmatched. The CDR3 contains 14 residues. The CDR3 DNA sequence: TGTGCCAGCTCACGGGACAGCTTAAATGAAAAACTGTTTTTT. Translating it yields CASSRDSLNEKLFF.

The chain is built from TRBV27 and TRBJ2-2, with 9 bases aligning to TRBD1. The V segment lost 6 bases and the J segment 6 bases; nucleotides outside the gene matches: 8. Germline loops: CDR1 MNHEY, CDR2 SMNVEV (reference sequence). The CDR3 consists of 15 residues. CDR3 amino acids: CASRHGTGTPGELFF. Written as DNA, the CDR3 is TGTGCCAGCAGACACGGGACAGGGACCCCCGGGGAGCTGTTTTTT.

V and J are TRBV6-1 and TRBJ1-4; D not resolved. CDR1 MNHNS and CDR2 SASEGT come from the germline V gene. Trimming took off 0 bases at V and 8 bases at J, with 16 bases between the two ends. The CDR3 has 16 amino acids. The CDR3 reads CASSEAYVFTREKLFF. The CDR3, as DNA: TGTGCCAGCAGTGAAGCGTACGTCTTCACGAGGGAAAAACTGTTTTTT.

The genes are TRBV6-5 and TRBJ1-2, with 7 bases identical to TRBD1. CDR3 length equals 15 residues. With 8 bases clipped from V and 4 bases from J, the junction kept 13 bases outside the gene matches. Germline assignment: CDR1 MNHEY and CDR2 SVGAGI. The CDR3 nucleotides read TGTGCCAGCTCCCTTCCTAAGGGGGCGGGCTATGGCTACACCTTC. Protein product: CASSLPKGAGYGYTF.

The chain recombines TRBV9 with TRBJ1-2, with D possibly matching TRBD1 (6 bases). The V gene lost 0 bases and the J gene lost 8 bases, with 14 bases spanning the gap. CDR3 length: 14 amino acids. The germline gives CDR1 SGDLS, CDR2 YYNGEE. The CDR3 bases are TGTGCCAGCAGCGTAGAGTCAGGGGAACTCGGCTACACCTTC. Protein sequence: CASSVESGELGYTF.